The present entry profiles one T cell receptor beta chain with its context. Antigen specificity is unknown. Here immunoSEQ multiplex PCR was the method, and the copy in TCRdb shows in-frame clones only, minus some. Altogether about 92,000 clones are present, approximately 91% being singletons, with the ten largest covering approximately 4%. The data originate from a study of T cells in localized non-small cell lung cancer. Study-wide results and caveats: Paired adjacent lung recovered a median around 62 of the top 100 tumor clones. Uninvolved nearby lung showed the greatest T cell clonality, exceeding that found in tumor. Higher T cell density in the blood was associated with longer overall survival, whereas higher adjacent-lung clonality associated with shorter survival.

The V gene end was trimmed by 0 bases and the J gene end by 2 bases; junction bases not matched to a gene: 17. There are 19 residues in the CDR3. Per germline, CDR1 SGHDT and CDR2 YYEEEE. This receptor was obtained from a woman between 35 and 75 years old with stage II squamous cell lung carcinoma. This chain links TRBV5-6 with TRBJ2-7; 7 bases agree with TRBD1. Sequenced here: PBMCs, sampled before any cancer treatment. CDR3 amino acids: CASSLDRGPIGFSTYEQYF. CDR3 bases: TGTGCCAGCAGCTTGGACAGGGGACCGATTGGGTTTTCAACCTACGAGCAGTACTTC.